The 6 T cell receptor beta chains below come from one sample, sequenced in a study of blood T cell repertoires in COVID-19. Assay: immunoSEQ multiplex PCR; the TCRdb copy retains only in-frame clones and omits some. The sample yields fewer than 350,000 clones, 80% to 90% seen once. The material sequenced was peripheral blood. The receptors here all came from a woman aged 30 to 39 with COVID-19, enrolled during active disease.

Note on this clone: The junction does not match germline at one end; this may be a read error. The V call is TRBV7-9, the J call TRBJ2-5; 7 nucleotides match TRBD2. CDR3 length equals 12 residues. The V gene's germline CDR1 is SEHNR and CDR2 FQNEAQ (reference sequence). CDR3 in DNA: TGTGCCAGCAGCTTCCCCCTCCGGGACTACAACTTC. Its translation: CASSFPLRDYNF.

The chain employs TRBV11-2 and TRBJ2-4; 16 positions match TRBD2. There are 17 residues in the CDR3. Trimming at V came to 5 bases and at J to 7 bases, leaving 8 bases not matched to a gene. CDR1 and CDR2 from the germline V gene are SGHAT and FQNNGV. CDR3 bases: TGTGCCAGCAGCCGGGGACTAGCGGGGGGGCCTGGGAACATTCAGTACTTC. Its protein is CASSRGLAGGPGNIQYF.

This clone was seen a single time. This chain joins TRBV6-5 and TRBJ1-1; no clear D gene. Germline CDR1 reads MNHEY; CDR2 reads SVGAGI. The length of the CDR3 is 11 residues. In nucleotides, the CDR3 is TGTGCGAACGGGCGGGGAACTGAAGCTTTCTTT. As protein: CANGRGTEAFF.

The chain links TRBV7-8 to TRBJ1-1; no reliable D call. Trimming left V 7 bases short and J 1 base short, with 13 bases between. Germline V gives CDR1 SGHVS, CDR2 FQNEAQ. This CDR3 is built from 14 residues. CDR3 nucleotides: TGTGCCAGCACCCCAACGAGGCAGAACACTGAAGCTTTCTTT. Translated: CASTPTRQNTEAFF.

The gene calls are TRBV7-9 and TRBJ1-4, with 9 bases identical to TRBD1. J was trimmed by 9 bases and V by 4 bases; bases with no gene match: 9. CDR1 SEHNR and CDR2 FQNEAQ come from the germline V gene (reference sequence). This CDR3 has 15 amino acids. CDR3: CASSSEGTGKKKLFF. The DNA of the CDR3 is TGTGCCAGCAGCTCCGAAGGGACAGGGAAGAAAAAACTGTTTTTT.

There are a few counts of this clone. The rearrangement links TRBV27 to TRBJ1-3; perhaps TRBD1 as D (5 bases). The CDR3 consists of 15 residues. Germline V CDR1 and CDR2: MNHEY, SMNVEV (reference sequence). Trimming removed 6 bases at V and 2 bases at J, with 14 bases between. The CDR3 bases are TGTGCCAGCAGCCCGACAAGGGGCCCTGGAAACACCATATATTTT. Its protein product is CASSPTRGPGNTIYF.